This T cell receptor (beta chain) is from a study of T-cell reconstitution after alpha-beta-depleted transplantation in children. Study-wide points: At the one-year point after transplant, T-cell counts and TCRbeta diversity were found to come mostly from T cells that had been newly produced.

This clonotype was detected many times. What it binds is not known. The TCRbeta library incorporated unique molecular identifiers. TCRdb itself ran the PCR reads through MiXCR, one entry per CDR3 protein. The sample includes hundreds of thousands of distinct CDR3 sequences, roughly 13% seen only once; the top ten take 2.2%. Trimming cost V 1 base and J 5 bases; bases outside gene matches: 4. The CDR3 is 15 amino acids. This specimen was PBMCs, mostly from graft donor cells, taken 360 days after TCRalphabeta/CD19-depleted stem cell transplant. The rearrangement links TRBV12-3 or TRBV12-4 to TRBJ2-1, with 8 bases aligning to TRBD2. The source is a male patient between 5 and 17 years old who had a stem cell transplant for acute myeloid leukemia, so the T cells may come from the graft donor. CDR3 residues: CASSLERERDNEQFF. The DNA for the CDR3 is TGTGCCAGCAGTTTAGAGCGGGAGAGGGACAATGAGCAGTTCTTC.